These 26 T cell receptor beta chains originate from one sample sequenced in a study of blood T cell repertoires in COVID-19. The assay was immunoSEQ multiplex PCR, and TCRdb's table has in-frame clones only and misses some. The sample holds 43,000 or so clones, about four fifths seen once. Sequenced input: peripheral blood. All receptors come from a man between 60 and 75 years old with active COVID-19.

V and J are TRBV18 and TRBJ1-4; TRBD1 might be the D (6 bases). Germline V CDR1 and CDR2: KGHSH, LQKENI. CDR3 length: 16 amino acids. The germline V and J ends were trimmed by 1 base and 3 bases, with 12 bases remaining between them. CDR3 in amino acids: CASSPQGGRPNEKLFF. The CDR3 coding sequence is TGTGCCAGCTCACCACAAGGGGGAAGACCTAATGAAAAACTGTTTTTT.

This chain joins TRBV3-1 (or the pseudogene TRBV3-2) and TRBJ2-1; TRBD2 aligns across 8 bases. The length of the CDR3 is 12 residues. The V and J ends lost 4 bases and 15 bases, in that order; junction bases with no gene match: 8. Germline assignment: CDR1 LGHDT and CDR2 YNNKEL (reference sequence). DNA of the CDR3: TGTGCCAGCAGCCCGCGGGGGGTTGGGTTGTTCTTC. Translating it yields CASSPRGVGLFF.

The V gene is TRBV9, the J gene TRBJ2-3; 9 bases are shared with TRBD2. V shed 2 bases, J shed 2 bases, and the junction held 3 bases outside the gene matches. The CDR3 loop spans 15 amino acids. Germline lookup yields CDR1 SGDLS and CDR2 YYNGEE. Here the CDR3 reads CASSVRLADTDTQYF. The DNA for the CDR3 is TGTGCCAGCAGCGTGAGACTAGCGGACACAGATACGCAGTATTTT.

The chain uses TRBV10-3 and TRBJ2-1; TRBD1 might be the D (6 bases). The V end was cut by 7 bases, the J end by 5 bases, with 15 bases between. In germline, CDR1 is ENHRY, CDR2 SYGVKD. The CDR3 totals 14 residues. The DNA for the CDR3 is TGTGCCATCAAGGGGGAGACTCATGACAATGAGCAGTTCTTC. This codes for CAIKGETHDNEQFF.

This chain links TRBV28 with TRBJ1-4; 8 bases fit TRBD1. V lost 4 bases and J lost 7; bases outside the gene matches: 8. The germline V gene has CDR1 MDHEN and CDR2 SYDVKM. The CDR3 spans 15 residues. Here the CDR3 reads CASSSPGQEGEKLFF. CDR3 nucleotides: TGTGCCAGCAGTTCCCCGGGACAGGAGGGTGAAAAACTGTTTTTT.

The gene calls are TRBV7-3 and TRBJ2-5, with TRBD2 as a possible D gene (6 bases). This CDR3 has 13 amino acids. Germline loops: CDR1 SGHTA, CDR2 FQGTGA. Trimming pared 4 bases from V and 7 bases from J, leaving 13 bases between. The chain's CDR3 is CASSSPPGGTQYF. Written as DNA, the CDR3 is TGTGCCAGCAGCTCCCCCCCCGGGGGGACCCAGTACTTC.

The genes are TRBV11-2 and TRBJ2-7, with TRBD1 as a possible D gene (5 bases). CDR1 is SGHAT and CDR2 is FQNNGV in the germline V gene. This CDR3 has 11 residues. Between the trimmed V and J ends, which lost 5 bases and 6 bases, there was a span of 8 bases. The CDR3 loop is CASSLQGEQYF. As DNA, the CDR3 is TGTGCCAGCAGCCTTCAGGGCGAGCAGTACTTC.

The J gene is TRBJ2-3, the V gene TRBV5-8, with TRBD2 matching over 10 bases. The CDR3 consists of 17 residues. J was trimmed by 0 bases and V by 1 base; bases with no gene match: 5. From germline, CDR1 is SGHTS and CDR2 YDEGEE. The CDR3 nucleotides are TGTGCCAGCAGCTTGTTACTAGCGGGGCGTAGCACAGATACGCAGTATTTT. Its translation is CASSLLLAGRSTDTQYF.

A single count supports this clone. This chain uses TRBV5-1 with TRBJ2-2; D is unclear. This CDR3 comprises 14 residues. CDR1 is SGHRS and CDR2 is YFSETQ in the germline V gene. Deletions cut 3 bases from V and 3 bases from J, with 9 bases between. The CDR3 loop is CASSSDTYTGELFF. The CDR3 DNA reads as TGCGCCAGCAGCTCCGACACATACACCGGGGAGCTGTTTTTT.

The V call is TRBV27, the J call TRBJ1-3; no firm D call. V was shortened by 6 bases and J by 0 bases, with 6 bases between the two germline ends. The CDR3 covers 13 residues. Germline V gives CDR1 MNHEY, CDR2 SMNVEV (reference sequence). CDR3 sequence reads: CASRLSSGNTIYF. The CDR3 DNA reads TGTGCCAGCAGGCTTAGCTCTGGAAACACCATATATTTT.

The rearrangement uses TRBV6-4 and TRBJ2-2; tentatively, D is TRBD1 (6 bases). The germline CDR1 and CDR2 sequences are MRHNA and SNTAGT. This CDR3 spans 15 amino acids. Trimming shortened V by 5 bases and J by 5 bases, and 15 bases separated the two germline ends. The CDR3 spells CASSKEATGTGELFF. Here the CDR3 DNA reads TGTGCCAGCAGTAAGGAAGCGACAGGAACCGGGGAGCTGTTTTTT.

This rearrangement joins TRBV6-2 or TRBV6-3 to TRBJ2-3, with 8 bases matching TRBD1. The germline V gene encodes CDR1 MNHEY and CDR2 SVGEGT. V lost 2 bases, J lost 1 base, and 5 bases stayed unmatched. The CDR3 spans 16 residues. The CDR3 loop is CASSYNRGLGTDTQYF. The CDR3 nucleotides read TGTGCCAGCAGTTACAACAGGGGGTTGGGCACAGATACGCAGTATTTT.

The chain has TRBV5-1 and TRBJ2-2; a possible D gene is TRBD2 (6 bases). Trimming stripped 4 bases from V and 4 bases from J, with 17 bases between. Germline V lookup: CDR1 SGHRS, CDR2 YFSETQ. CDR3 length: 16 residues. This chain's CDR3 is CASSPPNSGATGELFF. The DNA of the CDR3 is TGCGCCAGCAGCCCCCCGAATAGCGGTGCCACCGGGGAGCTGTTTTTT.

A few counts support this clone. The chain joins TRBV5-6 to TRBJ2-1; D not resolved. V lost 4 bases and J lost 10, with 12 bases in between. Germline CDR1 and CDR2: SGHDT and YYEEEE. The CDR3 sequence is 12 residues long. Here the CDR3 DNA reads TGTGCCAGCAGCGCCCGGGTCGGAGAGCAGTTCTTC. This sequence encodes CASSARVGEQFF.

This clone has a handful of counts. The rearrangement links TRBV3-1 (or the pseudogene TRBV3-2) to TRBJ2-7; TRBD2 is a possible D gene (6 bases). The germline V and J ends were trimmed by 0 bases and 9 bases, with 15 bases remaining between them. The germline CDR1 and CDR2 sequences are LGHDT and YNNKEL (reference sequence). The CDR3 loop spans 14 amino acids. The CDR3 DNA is TGTGCCAGCAGCCAAGAAGGGAAGCGGGTCGGGCAGTACTTC. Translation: CASSQEGKRVGQYF.

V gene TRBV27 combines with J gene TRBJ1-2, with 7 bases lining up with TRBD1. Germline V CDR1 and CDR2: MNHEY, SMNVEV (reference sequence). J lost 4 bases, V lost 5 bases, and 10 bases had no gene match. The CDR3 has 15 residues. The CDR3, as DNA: TGTGCCAGCAGTAACCGACAGGGCCCCGGCTATGGCTACACCTTC. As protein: CASSNRQGPGYGYTF.

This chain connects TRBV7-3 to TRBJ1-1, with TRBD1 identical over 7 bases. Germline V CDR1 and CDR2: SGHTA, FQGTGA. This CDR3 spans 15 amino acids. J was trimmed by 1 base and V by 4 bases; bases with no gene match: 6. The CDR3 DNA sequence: TGTGCCAGCAGCTGCGGGACAGCTAGGAACACTGAAGCTTTCTTT. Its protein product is CASSCGTARNTEAFF. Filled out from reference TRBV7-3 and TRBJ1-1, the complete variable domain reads GAGVSQTPSNKVTEKGKYVELRCDPISGHTALYWYRQSLGQGPEFLIYFQGTGAADDSGLPNDRFFAVRPEGSVSTLKIQRTERGDSAVYLCASSCGTARNTEAFFGQGTRLTVV.

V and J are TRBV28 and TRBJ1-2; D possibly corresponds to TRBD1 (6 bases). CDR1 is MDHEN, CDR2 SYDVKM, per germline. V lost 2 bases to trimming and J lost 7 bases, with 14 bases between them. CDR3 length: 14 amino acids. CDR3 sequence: CASSLVQGRGGYTF. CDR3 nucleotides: TGTGCCAGCAGTTTAGTACAGGGACGAGGTGGCTACACCTTC.

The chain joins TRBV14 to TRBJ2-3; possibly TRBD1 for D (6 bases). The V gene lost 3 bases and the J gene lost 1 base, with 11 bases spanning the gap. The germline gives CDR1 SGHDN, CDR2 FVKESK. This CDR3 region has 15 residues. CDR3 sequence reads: CASSHTGWRTDTQYF. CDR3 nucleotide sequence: TGTGCCAGCAGCCACACAGGGTGGCGCACAGATACGCAGTATTTT.

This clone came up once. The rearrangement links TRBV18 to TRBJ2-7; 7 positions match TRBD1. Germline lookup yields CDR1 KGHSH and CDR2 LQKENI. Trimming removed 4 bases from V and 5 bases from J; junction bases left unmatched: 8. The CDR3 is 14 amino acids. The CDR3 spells CASSLRQGGDEQYF. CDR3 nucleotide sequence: TGTGCCAGCTCACTCCGACAGGGTGGGGACGAGCAGTACTTC. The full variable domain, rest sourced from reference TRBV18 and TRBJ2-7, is NAGVMQNPRHLVRRRGQEARLRCSPMKGHSHVYWYRQLPEEGLKFMVYLQKENIIDESGMPKERFSAEFPKEGPSILRIQQVVRGDSAAYFCASSLRQGGDEQYFGPGTRLTVT.

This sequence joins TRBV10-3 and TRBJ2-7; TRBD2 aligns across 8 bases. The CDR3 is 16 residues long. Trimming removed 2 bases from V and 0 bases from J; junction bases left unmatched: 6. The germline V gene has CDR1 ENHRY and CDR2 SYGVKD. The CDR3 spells CAISEGRGLASYEQYF. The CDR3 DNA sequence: TGTGCCATCAGTGAGGGTCGAGGACTAGCCTCCTACGAGCAGTACTTC.

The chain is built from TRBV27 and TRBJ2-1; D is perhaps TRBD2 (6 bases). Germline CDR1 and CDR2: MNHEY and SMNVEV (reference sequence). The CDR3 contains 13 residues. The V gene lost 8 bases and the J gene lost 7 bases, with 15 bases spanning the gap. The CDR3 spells CASSSIGGNEQFF. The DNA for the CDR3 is TGTGCCAGCTCTAGTATTGGGGGGAATGAGCAGTTCTTC.

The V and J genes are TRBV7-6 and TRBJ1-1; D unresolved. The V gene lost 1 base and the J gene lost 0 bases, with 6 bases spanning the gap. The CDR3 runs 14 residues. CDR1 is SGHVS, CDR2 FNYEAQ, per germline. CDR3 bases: TGTGCCAGCAGCTTAGGAGGTGTGAACACTGAAGCTTTCTTT. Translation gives CASSLGGVNTEAFF. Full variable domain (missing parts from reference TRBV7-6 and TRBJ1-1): GAGVSQSPRYKVTKRGQDVALRCDPISGHVSLYWYRQALGQGPEFLTYFNYEAQQDKSGLPNDRFSAERPEGSISTLTIQRTEQRDSAMYRCASSLGGVNTEAFFGQGTRLTVV.

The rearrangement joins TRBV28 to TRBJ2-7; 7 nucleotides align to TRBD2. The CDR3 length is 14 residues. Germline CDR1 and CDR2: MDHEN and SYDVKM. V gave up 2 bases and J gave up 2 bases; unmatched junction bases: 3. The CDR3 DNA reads TGTGCCAGCAGTTTACTAGCGGAGACCTACGAGCAGTACTTC. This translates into CASSLLAETYEQYF.

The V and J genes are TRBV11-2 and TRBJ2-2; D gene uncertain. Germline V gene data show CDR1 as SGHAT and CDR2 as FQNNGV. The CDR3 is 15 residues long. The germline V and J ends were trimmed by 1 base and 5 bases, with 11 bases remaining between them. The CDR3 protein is CASSLGASRTGELFF. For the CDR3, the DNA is TGTGCCAGCAGCTTAGGCGCTAGTAGGACCGGGGAGCTGTTTTTT.

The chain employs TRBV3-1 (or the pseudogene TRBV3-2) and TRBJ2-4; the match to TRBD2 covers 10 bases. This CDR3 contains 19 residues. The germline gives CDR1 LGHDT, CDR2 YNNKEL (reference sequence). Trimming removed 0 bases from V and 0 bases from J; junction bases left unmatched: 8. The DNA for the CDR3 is TGTGCCAGCAGCCAAGACGGACTAGCGGACCTCGAAGCCAAAAACATTCAGTACTTC. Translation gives CASSQDGLADLEAKNIQYF.